The 23 T cell receptor beta chains in this list originate from one sample, sequenced in a study of CD4+ T cells in melanoma. Profiling relied on immunoSEQ multiplex PCR, and the TCRdb table lists in-frame clones only, not all of them. The table has tens of thousands of clones, about 70% seen once; the top ten hold approximately 5%. The material sequenced was tumor tissue. Receptors originate from a human donor with melanoma.

The V call is TRBV6-1, the J call TRBJ2-7; 7 bases match TRBD1. The CDR3 totals 15 residues. J lost 4 bases, V lost 1 base, and 7 bases had no gene match. Germline V gene lookup returns CDR1 MNHNS and CDR2 SASEGT. The CDR3 coding sequence is TGTGCCAGCAGTGAAGGGGGGAGCAGGGGGTACGAGCAGTACTTC. It specifies CASSEGGSRGYEQYF.

The sample holds a few counts of this clone. The sample contains more than one DNA sequence encoding this CDR3. This sequence joins TRBV7-9 and TRBJ1-5, with D maybe TRBD1 (5 bases). This CDR3 comprises 12 residues. Trimming removed 1 base from V and 7 bases from J, with 5 bases in between. Per germline, CDR1 SEHNR and CDR2 FQNEAQ (reference sequence). Here the CDR3 reads CASSLGGQPQHF. The CDR3 DNA reads TGTGCCAGCAGCTTAGGGGGCCAGCCCCAGCATTTT.

This clone appeared a few times. This rearrangement joins TRBV7-3 to TRBJ2-3, with D hard to call. The CDR3 contains 15 residues. Looked up from germline, CDR1 is SGHTA and CDR2 is FQGTGA. Trimming took 2 bases from V and 0 from J, leaving 9 bases between them. CDR3 bases: TGTGCCAGCAGCTTAGGGGTGAAAAGCACAGATACGCAGTATTTT. Translating it yields CASSLGVKSTDTQYF.

The chain has TRBV18 and TRBJ2-4, with D possibly being TRBD1 (6 bases). V lost 1 base and J lost 6, with 13 bases in between. This CDR3 comprises 15 residues. Looked up from germline, CDR1 is KGHSH and CDR2 is LQKENI. Written as DNA, the CDR3 is TGTGCCAGCTCACCACGACAGGCCATAGGAAACATTCAGTACTTC. Its translation is CASSPRQAIGNIQYF.

This sequence joins TRBV6-5 and TRBJ2-7; 8 bases agree with TRBD1. V shed 6 bases, J shed 5 bases, and the junction held 9 bases outside the gene matches. Germline values: CDR1 MNHEY, CDR2 SVGAGI. There are 14 residues in the CDR3. The CDR3 nucleotides read TGTGCCAGCAGACTCGGACAGGGTTCGAACGAGCAGTACTTC. Amino acids: CASRLGQGSNEQYF.

The chain is built from TRBV7-2 and TRBJ2-7; TRBD2 matches at 14 bases. From germline, CDR1 is SGHTA and CDR2 FQGNSA. The CDR3 is 18 residues long. V lost 0 bases and J lost 0; bases outside the gene matches: 4. The CDR3 is CASSLAGLAGVSSYEQYF. CDR3 sequence (DNA): TGTGCCAGCAGCTTAGCGGGACTAGCGGGGGTTAGCTCCTACGAGCAGTACTTC.

The V and J genes are TRBV19 and TRBJ1-1; D is unresolved. Germline V gene lookup returns CDR1 LNHDA and CDR2 SQIVND (reference sequence). The CDR3 contains 14 residues. The V and J ends lost 5 bases and 3 bases respectively, with 13 bases between them. The CDR3 DNA reads TGTGCCAGTAGTTCGATCCAGCGGGACACTGAAGCTTTCTTT. Amino acids: CASSSIQRDTEAFF. Complete variable domain (other parts from reference TRBV19 and TRBJ1-1): DGGITQSPKYLFRKEGQNVTLSCEQNLNHDAMYWYRQDPGQGLRLIYYSQIVNDFQKGDIAEGYSVSREKKESFPLTVTSAQKNPTAFYLCASSSIQRDTEAFFGQGTRLTVV.

This clone has a single count. The rearrangement uses TRBV6-6 and TRBJ2-7, with a tentative D call TRBD2 (5 bases). CDR1 MNHNY and CDR2 SVGAGI come from the germline V gene (reference sequence). The CDR3 is 12 residues long. V gave up 6 bases and J gave up 2 bases, with 8 bases separating them. The CDR3 sequence is CASSKLAYEQYF. The CDR3 DNA reads as TGTGCCAGCAGCAAACTAGCCTACGAGCAGTACTTC.

The rearrangement links TRBV10-2 to TRBJ2-3, with TRBD2 identical over 11 bases. The CDR3 spans 17 residues. V shed 6 bases, J shed 3 bases, and the junction held 11 bases outside the gene matches. Germline lookup yields CDR1 WSHSY and CDR2 SAAADI. The CDR3 nucleotides read TGCGCCAGCAGCCCCAACCTGACTAGCGGGATGACAGATACGCAGTATTTT. Amino acid sequence: CASSPNLTSGMTDTQYF.

The chain joins TRBV4-1 to TRBJ2-1; D is unclear. V was shortened by 2 bases and J by 4 bases, with 18 bases between the two germline ends. Germline V gene lookup returns CDR1 MGHRA and CDR2 YSYEKL. The CDR3 runs to 17 residues. CDR3 residues: CASSQSYDPDLYNEQFF. Written as DNA, the CDR3 is TGCGCCAGCAGCCAATCTTACGACCCAGACCTATACAATGAGCAGTTCTTC.

This clone was found a few times. The rearrangement joins TRBV7-6 to TRBJ2-3; D may correspond to TRBD1 or TRBD2 (5 bases each). CDR3 length equals 15 residues. Germline lookup yields CDR1 SGHVS and CDR2 FNYEAQ. V lost 1 base and J lost 3, with 11 bases in between. In nucleotides, the CDR3 is TGTGCCAGCAGCTTAGGGGGGAGCTTTACAGATACGCAGTATTTT. It yields the protein CASSLGGSFTDTQYF.

The chain couples TRBV2 to TRBJ2-1; D is ambiguous. The CDR3 consists of 15 residues. V was clipped by 10 bases and J by 6 bases, with 22 bases between them. Germline CDR1 is SNHLY and CDR2 is FYNNEI. The CDR3 coding sequence is TGTGCCACCAAAGGATCCATGGCGGCCCTCAATGAGCAGTTCTTC. Amino acid sequence: CATKGSMAALNEQFF.

In DNA form, the CDR3 reads TGTGCCTGGACCGGGACAGCGAACACTGAAGCTTTCTTT. Amino acid sequence: CAWTGTANTEAFF. V usage is TRBV30 and J usage is TRBJ1-1; 7 nucleotides line up with TRBD1. Germline lookup yields CDR1 GTSNPN and CDR2 SVGIG (reference sequence). The length of the CDR3 is 13 residues. V was clipped by 4 bases and J by 1 base; unmatched bases: 3.

V usage is TRBV6-5 and J usage is TRBJ2-2; D unclear. Germline assignment: CDR1 MNHEY and CDR2 SVGAGI. V dropped 6 bases and J dropped 5 bases, with 4 bases sitting between them. This CDR3 is built from 11 residues. CDR3 region: CASSQTGELFF. CDR3 nucleotide sequence: TGTGCCAGCAGCCAGACCGGGGAGCTGTTTTTT.

The rearrangement joins TRBV7-2 to TRBJ1-2, with 12 bases identical to TRBD1. Unmatched junction bases numbered 1, after V lost 0 bases and J lost 2 bases. This CDR3 comprises 16 residues. CDR1 is SGHTA and CDR2 is FQGNSA in the germline V gene. In DNA, the CDR3 is TGTGCCAGCAGCTTAGCCGGGACAGGGGGCAACTATGGCTACACCTTC. It yields the protein CASSLAGTGGNYGYTF.

This clone was observed a handful of times. The chain couples TRBV6-5 to TRBJ1-4, with TRBD1 matching 8 bases. Germline V gives CDR1 MNHEY, CDR2 SVGAGI. With 0 bases clipped from V and 8 bases from J, the junction kept 5 bases outside the gene matches. The CDR3 is 15 residues long. The CDR3, as DNA: TGTGCCAGCAGTTACTCCCGCTCAGGGGGCGAAAAACTGTTTTTT. Amino acid sequence: CASSYSRSGGEKLFF.

This chain uses TRBV19 with TRBJ2-7, with TRBD2 identical over 10 bases. The CDR3 totals 15 residues. Unmatched junction bases numbered 9, after V lost 8 bases and J lost 2 bases. CDR1 is LNHDA, CDR2 SQIVND, per germline (reference sequence). The CDR3 protein is CASRAVSGGTYEQYF. Written as DNA, the CDR3 is TGTGCCAGTCGCGCCGTTAGCGGGGGGACCTACGAGCAGTACTTC.

The gene calls are TRBV27 and TRBJ2-1, with TRBD2 matching over 16 bases. V was clipped by 8 bases and J by 6 bases; unmatched bases: 7. Germline V gene data show CDR1 as MNHEY and CDR2 as SMNVEV (reference sequence). CDR3 size: 16 residues. The CDR3 region has the DNA TGTGCCAGCCTGGGACTAGCGGGGGGGCCAATCAATGAGCAGTTCTTC. This codes for CASLGLAGGPINEQFF.

The chain employs TRBV6-6 and TRBJ1-5, with 9 bases that match TRBD1. V dropped 8 bases and J dropped 1; count of bases not matched to a gene: 6. The CDR3 spans 15 residues. Germline CDR1 reads MNHNY; CDR2 reads SVGAGI (reference sequence). The CDR3 DNA reads as TGTGCCAGCGCTGATGGACAGGGGAGCAATCAGCCCCAGCATTTT. This codes for CASADGQGSNQPQHF.

The rearrangement joins TRBV6-6 to TRBJ2-5; D not resolved. Trimming cost V 6 bases and J 5 bases, with 7 bases left between them. This CDR3 is 11 amino acids long. Germline V CDR1 and CDR2: MNHNY, SVGAGI (reference sequence). The CDR3 here is CASSMGETQYF. The CDR3 DNA follows: TGTGCCAGCAGCATGGGGGAGACCCAGTACTTC.

The rearrangement links TRBV2 to TRBJ2-6, with D tentatively TRBD1 (5 bases). Germline loops: CDR1 SNHLY, CDR2 FYNNEI. This CDR3 has 15 amino acids. The germline V and J ends were trimmed by 4 bases and 2 bases, with 9 bases remaining between them. CDR3 DNA: TGTGCCAGCAGTGTCAGGGTAACTGGGGCCAACGTCCTGACTTTC. Translating gives CASSVRVTGANVLTF.

This clone was seen repeatedly, ten times or more. J is TRBJ2-1 and V is TRBV4-2; D assignment may be TRBD1 or TRBD2 (6 bases each). Germline V lookup: CDR1 LGHNA, CDR2 YNFKEQ. V was cut by 5 bases and J by 8 bases, with 10 bases left in between. The CDR3 length is 12 residues. The CDR3 loop is CASSGGLDEQFF. CDR3 DNA: TGTGCCAGCAGCGGGGGGCTGGATGAGCAGTTCTTC.

A few counts support this clone. V usage is TRBV27 and J usage is TRBJ2-7; 10 nucleotides match TRBD1. From germline, CDR1 is MNHEY and CDR2 SMNVEV (reference sequence). CDR3 size: 13 residues. The V and J ends lost 8 bases and 2 bases, in that order; junction bases with no gene match: 3. The CDR3: CASAGTGAYEQYF. The CDR3 DNA sequence: TGTGCCAGCGCCGGGACAGGGGCCTACGAGCAGTACTTC.